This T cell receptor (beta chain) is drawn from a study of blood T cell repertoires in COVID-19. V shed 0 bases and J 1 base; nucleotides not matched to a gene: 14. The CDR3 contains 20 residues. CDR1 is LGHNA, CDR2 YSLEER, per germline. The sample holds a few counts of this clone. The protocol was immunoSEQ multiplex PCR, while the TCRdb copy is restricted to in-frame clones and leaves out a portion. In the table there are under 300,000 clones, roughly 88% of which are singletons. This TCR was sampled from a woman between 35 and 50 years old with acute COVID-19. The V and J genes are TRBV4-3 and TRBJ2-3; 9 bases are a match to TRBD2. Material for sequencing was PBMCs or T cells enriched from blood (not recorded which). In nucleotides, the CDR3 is TGCGCCAGCAGCCAAGATCTGAGCGGGGGGCAAGGGTGGGGCACAGATACGCAGTATTTT. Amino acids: CASSQDLSGGQGWGTDTQYF.